A selection of T cell receptor beta chains follows, all from one sample in a study of metastatic and nonmetastatic thyroid tumors. Through MiXCR, TCRdb re-clonotyped the PCR reads. The sample holds tens of thousands of clones, about 45% seen once. The source material was tumor tissue. The receptor source for this set is a male donor with papillary thyroid cancer or a benign thyroid nodule (not recorded which). Some clones in this sample may be carry-over from other donors' samples. Each CDR3 is given with its conserved first and last residue. D genes are given only for firm matches. Not all rows give a size; the values are once, few, many and, for expanded clones, a class.

TRBV11-2	-	TRBD2	TRBJ2-3	TGTGCCAGCAGCTTAGGGTCCCGCGGGGGGGCCCGGGATACGCAGTATTTT	CASSLGSRGGARDTQYF
TRBV7-7	-	TRBD1	TRBJ2-7	TGTGCTAGCAGCCGCGGACAGGGTGACTACGAGCAGTACTTC	CASSRGQGDYEQYF
TRBV6-1	few	TRBD1	TRBJ2-1	TGTGCCAGCAGTGTGGACAGGGGGCTCGGTGAGCAGTTCTTC	CASSVDRGLGEQFF
TRBV7-8	-	TRBD1	TRBJ1-1	TGTGCCAGCAGCTTATTGAACAGGGGGCGCAGTAACACTGAAGCTTTCTTT	CASSLLNRGRSNTEAFF
TRBV20-1	-	TRBD2	TRBJ2-3	TGCAGTGCTAACCTAGCGGAATACACAGATACGCAGTATTTT	CSANLAEYTDTQYF
TRBV12-3/TRBV12-4	-	TRBD2	TRBJ2-3	TGTGCCAGCAGTTTAGCGGGGGGGACTAGCGGCCCAGATACGCAGTATTTT	CASSLAGGTSGPDTQYF
TRBV19	-	TRBD2	TRBJ2-7	TGTGCCAGTAGCCCGGGACTAGCGTTTTACGAGCAGTACTTC	CASSPGLAFYEQYF
TRBV12-3/TRBV12-4	-	-	TRBJ2-7	TGTGCCAGCAGTTTACAGGGGACCCATACCTACGAGCAGTACTTC	CASSLQGTHTYEQYF
TRBV6-1	few	-	TRBJ2-3	TGTGCCAGCAGTGAGATGACGCTCACAGATACGCAGTATTTT	CASSEMTLTDTQYF
TRBV5-4	once	TRBD1	TRBJ2-7	TGTGCCAGCAGCTTTTACAGGGGAACCTACGAGCAGTACTTC	CASSFYRGTYEQYF
TRBV6-1	few	-	TRBJ2-6	TGTGCCAGCGGGGGCTACTCTGGGGCCAACGTCCTGACTTTC	CASGGYSGANVLTF
TRBV2	-	TRBD2	TRBJ2-2	TGTGCCAGCAGTGAAGTTGGGGTCGGACTAGCGGGGGCAACCGGGGAGCTGTTTTTT	CASSEVGVGLAGATGELFF
TRBV18	-	TRBD1	TRBJ2-3	TGTGCCAGCTCACCAATTAAGGGACAGGGCACAGATACGCAGTATTTT	CASSPIKGQGTDTQYF
TRBV5-1	-	TRBD2	TRBJ2-3	TGCGCCAGCGCTCTTAGCGGGAGCACAGATACGCAGTATTTT	CASALSGSTDTQYF
TRBV11-2	once	-	TRBJ2-3	TGTGCCAGCAGCTCCTCTTCGGGAGTAGGTCGTACGCAGTATTTT	CASSSSSGVGRTQYF
TRBV20-1	-	-	TRBJ2-7	TGCAGTGCTGATTCCGGTACGGGTTCCTACGAGCAGTACTTC	CSADSGTGSYEQYF
TRBV3-1	few	-	TRBJ2-7	TGTGCCAGCAGCCAGAGCGACTACGAGCAGTACTTC	CASSQSDYEQYF
TRBV5-1	-	TRBD1	TRBJ1-4	TGCGCCAGCAGCTTGACAGGGGGCGACGGAGAAAAACTGTTTTTT	CASSLTGGDGEKLFF
TRBV12-3/TRBV12-4	few	TRBD1	TRBJ1-2	TGTGCCAGCAGTCTGGGACAGGGAGGAGGCTACACCTTC	CASSLGQGGGYTF
TRBV7-8	-	-	TRBJ1-2	TGTGCCAGCAGCCCGGACACTTACTCCAACTATGGCTACACCTTC	CASSPDTYSNYGYTF
TRBV18	once	-	TRBJ2-7	TGTGCCAGCTCACCACCGGCAGGGCGGGAGCAGTACTTC	CASSPPAGREQYF
TRBV5-8	-	-	TRBJ2-7	TGTGCCAGCAGCTTGATGGCAGGGGTCGAGCAGTACTTC	CASSLMAGVEQYF
TRBV29-1	medium-sized	-	TRBJ2-1	TGCAGCGTTGAGGAGGATTACAATGAGCAGTTCTTC	CSVEEDYNEQFF
TRBV6-1	-	-	TRBJ2-7	TGTGCCAGCACCGCGGGACAACTCCACGAGCAGTACTTC	CASTAGQLHEQYF
TRBV5-6	once	-	TRBJ2-7	TGTGCCAGCAGCTTGATCGGCGGATCGGGGGAAGGCTACGAGCAGTACTTC	CASSLIGGSGEGYEQYF
TRBV10-1	few	-	TRBJ2-2	TGCGCCAGCAGATCGGGACTGAACACCGGGGAGCTGTTTTTT	CASRSGLNTGELFF
TRBV11-2	-	-	TRBJ2-7	TGTGCCAGCAGCCTGCTTACAGGCCCCGGAACCTACGAGCAGTACTTC	CASSLLTGPGTYEQYF